These 20 T cell receptor beta chains originate from one sample sequenced in a study of blood T cells in healthy people across ages. A J-beta primer mix and a sample-barcoded 5' primer were used in a second PCR of about 7 to 12 cycles. TCRdb reprocessed the 5' RACE reads with MiXCR, giving one entry per CDR3 protein. The sample consists of 450,000 to 700,000 distinct CDR3 sequences, approximately 30% of them appearing once. The specimen sequenced was blood. The receptors were gathered from a woman between 65 and 79 years old in good health.

This clonotype turned up a few times. The gene calls are TRBV4-2 and TRBJ2-3, with D possibly being TRBD1 (6 bases). Per germline, CDR1 LGHNA and CDR2 YNFKEQ. The germline V and J ends were trimmed by 2 bases and 2 bases, with 8 bases remaining between them. The CDR3 extends over 14 amino acids. The CDR3: CASSQRDNTDTQYF. CDR3 DNA sequence: TGTGCCAGCAGCCAACGGGACAACACAGATACGCAGTATTTT.

At least ten counts were recorded for this clonotype. CDR3 sequence reads: CSARTSLMDTQYF. DNA of the CDR3: TGCAGCGCAAGGACTAGCCTGATGGATACGCAGTATTTT. The chain carries TRBV29-1 and TRBJ2-3; 8 nucleotides agree with TRBD2. V shed 7 bases and J 6 bases; nucleotides not matched to a gene: 9. The CDR3 totals 13 residues. Germline V gene sequence: CDR1 SQVTM, CDR2 ANQGSEA.

The chain has TRBV4-1 and TRBJ2-1; unclear D gene. The CDR3 contains 16 residues. V was clipped by 2 bases and J by 0 bases, with 11 bases between them. Germline loops: CDR1 MGHRA, CDR2 YSYEKL. Here the CDR3 reads CASSQLDMVSYNEQFF. CDR3 in DNA: TGCGCCAGCAGCCAACTCGACATGGTCTCCTACAATGAGCAGTTCTTC.

The genes are TRBV4-1 and TRBJ2-2; D unclear. Germline lookup yields CDR1 MGHRA and CDR2 YSYEKL. Trimming removed 1 base at V and 1 base at J, with 7 bases between. The CDR3 has 15 residues. The CDR3 DNA reads as TGCGCCAGCAGCCAAGGGCTTCTGAACACCGGGGAGCTGTTTTTT. It translates to CASSQGLLNTGELFF.

The chain recombines TRBV20-1 with TRBJ1-1, with unresolved D. This CDR3 contains 12 residues. The germline CDR1 and CDR2 sequences are DFQATT and SNEGSKA (reference sequence). Trimming pared 1 base from V and 4 bases from J, leaving 7 bases between. The CDR3 spells CSARALSTEAFF. The CDR3 nucleotides are TGCAGTGCTAGAGCTCTAAGCACTGAAGCTTTCTTT.

This clonotype was counted only a few times. V usage is TRBV15 and J usage is TRBJ1-4; perhaps TRBD1 as D (6 bases). Trimming left V 4 bases short and J 4 bases short, with 13 bases between. The CDR3 is 15 residues long. CDR1 and CDR2 from the germline V gene are LNHNV and YYDKDF (reference sequence). This chain's CDR3 is CATSIGGRLNEKLFF. As DNA, the CDR3 is TGTGCCACCAGCATTGGGGGCAGACTTAATGAAAAACTGTTTTTT.

The chain is built from TRBV29-1 and TRBJ1-2; TRBD1 aligns across 8 bases. After removal of 6 bases from V and 4 bases from J, the junction contained 4 bases not matched to a gene. The CDR3 is 12 amino acids. Germline values: CDR1 SQVTM, CDR2 ANQGSEA. Here the CDR3 reads CSVAGQGYGYTF. CDR3 nucleotide sequence: TGCAGCGTCGCCGGACAGGGCTATGGCTACACCTTC.

The rearrangement uses TRBV5-4 and TRBJ1-1; 7 bases are a match to TRBD1. Trimming cost V 4 bases and J 6 bases; bases outside gene matches: 6. The CDR3 spans 13 residues. CDR1 SGHNT and CDR2 YYREEE come from the germline V gene (reference sequence). The CDR3 DNA is TGTGCCAGCAGCAGGGACAGATCGGCTGAAGCTTTCTTT. As protein: CASSRDRSAEAFF.

This clonotype was observed once. The chain links TRBV30 to TRBJ1-3; D gene uncertain. The V end was cut by 4 bases, the J end by 0 bases, with 7 bases between. CDR1 and CDR2 from the germline V gene are GTSNPN and SVGIG (reference sequence). The CDR3 is 13 amino acids. CDR3 loop: CAWNEVSGNTIYF. The DNA for the CDR3 is TGTGCCTGGAACGAGGTCTCTGGAAACACCATATATTTT.

This clonotype was detected a few times. The chain recombines TRBV7-2 with TRBJ2-4; either TRBD1 or TRBD2 may fit D (5 bases each). The germline V and J ends were trimmed by 5 bases and 2 bases, with 16 bases remaining between them. CDR3 length: 16 amino acids. Germline V lookup: CDR1 SGHTA, CDR2 FQGNSA. The CDR3 region has the DNA TGTGCCAGCAGCCTAGAGGGGCGGCAACCCAAAAACATTCAGTACTTC. Protein product: CASSLEGRQPKNIQYF.

Sample share makes this clonotype medium-sized (0.01 to 0.1%). The chain joins TRBV18 to TRBJ2-5; 8 bases are shared with TRBD2. Unmatched junction bases numbered 4, after V lost 8 bases and J lost 2 bases. This CDR3 is 13 amino acids long. Germline V gene data show CDR1 as KGHSH and CDR2 as LQKENI. CDR3 residues: CASSPGGQETQYF. In nucleotides, the CDR3 is TGTGCCAGCAGCCCGGGGGGGCAAGAGACCCAGTACTTC. Supplemented by reference TRBV18 and TRBJ2-5, the full variable domain reads NAGVMQNPRHLVRRRGQEARLRCSPMKGHSHVYWYRQLPEEGLKFMVYLQKENIIDESGMPKERFSAEFPKEGPSILRIQQVVRGDSAAYFCASSPGGQETQYFGPGTRLLVL.

This chain links TRBV5-1 with TRBJ1-1; TRBD1 matches 8 bases. CDR3 length equals 16 residues. Per the germline V gene, CDR1 is SGHRS and CDR2 is YFSETQ. Trimming cost V 3 bases and J 5 bases; bases outside gene matches: 12. Here the CDR3 DNA reads TGCGCCAGCAGCTGGGGGGACAGGTCCTTTGAGACTGAAGCTTTCTTT. Translating it yields CASSWGDRSFETEAFF.

This clonotype was counted many times. This chain connects TRBV20-1 to TRBJ1-1; D is unresolved. The CDR3 spans 14 residues. The germline V gene encodes CDR1 DFQATT and CDR2 SNEGSKA (reference sequence). Trimming shortened V by 5 bases and J by 1 base, and 14 bases separated the two germline ends. As DNA, the CDR3 is TGCAGTGCTGGAGCCTCACGGGCGAACACTGAAGCTTTCTTT. Its translation is CSAGASRANTEAFF.

This clonotype was observed many times. The rearrangement uses TRBV12-3 or TRBV12-4 and TRBJ2-3, with 10 bases aligning to TRBD2. Losses at the gene ends were 2 bases for V and 2 bases for J; bases not matched to a gene: 13. This CDR3 has 19 amino acids. The CDR3 bases are TGTGCCAGCAGTTTAAAAGCTCCCTTTACTAGCGGGGACACAGATACGCAGTATTTT. Encoded protein: CASSLKAPFTSGDTDTQYF.

The chain combines TRBV20-1 with TRBJ1-1, with D perhaps matching TRBD1 (6 bases). V lost 1 base, J lost 6 bases, and 15 bases lay in between. The germline CDR1 and CDR2 sequences are DFQATT and SNEGSKA (reference sequence). The CDR3 is made up of 14 amino acids. The CDR3 is CSARVGAGAAEAFF. DNA for the CDR3: TGCAGTGCTAGAGTGGGGGCAGGGGCCGCTGAAGCTTTCTTT.

This clonotype showed up just a few times. The chain links TRBV5-5 to TRBJ1-2; D gene uncertain. This CDR3 region has 15 residues. Trimming removed 4 bases at V and 6 bases at J, with 19 bases between. CDR1 SGHKS and CDR2 YYEKEE come from the germline V gene (reference sequence). The CDR3 DNA reads TGTGCCAGCAGCCTCGAAGGAGGGAAGGTCAATGGCTACACCTTC. It is translated as CASSLEGGKVNGYTF.

J is TRBJ2-2 and V is TRBV21-1; the table's D call of TRBD2 was not tested on the DNA. TRBV21-1 is flagged as a pseudogene. This CDR3 spans 16 amino acids. CDR3 bases: TGTGCCAGCAGCTTATCTAGCGGGAAGCTTACCGGGGAGCTGTTTTTT. Protein product: CASSLSSGKLTGELFF.

This clonotype was found a few times. The V gene is TRBV20-1, the J gene TRBJ2-5; 8 bases fit TRBD1. The DNA end is a closer match to TRBJ2-1, so the J assignment may be wrong. This CDR3 contains 16 residues. The germline V gene encodes CDR1 DFQATT and CDR2 SNEGSKA (reference sequence). The CDR3 DNA is TGCAGTGCTAGAACCTGGGGACAGGAAGCCTACAATGAGCAGTTCTTC. This gives the protein CSARTWGQEAYNEQFF.

The chain uses TRBV9 and TRBJ1-2; D is perhaps TRBD1 (5 bases). This CDR3 is built from 16 residues. The germline V and J ends were trimmed by 0 bases and 0 bases, with 12 bases remaining between them. The germline CDR1 and CDR2 sequences are SGDLS and YYNGEE. This CDR3 reads CASSVALDKSNYGYTF. Here the CDR3 DNA reads TGTGCCAGCAGCGTAGCTCTGGACAAATCTAACTATGGCTACACCTTC. Looking up the rest from reference TRBV9 and TRBJ1-2 gives the full variable domain: DSGVTQTPKHLITATGQRVTLRCSPRSGDLSVYWYQQSLDQGLQFLIQYYNGEERAKGNILERFSAQQFPDLHSELNLSSLELGDSALYFCASSVALDKSNYGYTFGSGTRLTVV.

The chain has TRBV20-1 and TRBJ2-5; 9 bases map to TRBD1. The CDR3 sequence is 13 residues long. J was trimmed by 11 bases and V by 5 bases; bases with no gene match: 12. Germline V CDR1 and CDR2: DFQATT, SNEGSKA (reference sequence). CDR3 residues: CSARRQGGSQQYF. For the CDR3, the DNA is TGCAGTGCTCGCCGACAGGGGGGCTCCCAGCAGTACTTC.